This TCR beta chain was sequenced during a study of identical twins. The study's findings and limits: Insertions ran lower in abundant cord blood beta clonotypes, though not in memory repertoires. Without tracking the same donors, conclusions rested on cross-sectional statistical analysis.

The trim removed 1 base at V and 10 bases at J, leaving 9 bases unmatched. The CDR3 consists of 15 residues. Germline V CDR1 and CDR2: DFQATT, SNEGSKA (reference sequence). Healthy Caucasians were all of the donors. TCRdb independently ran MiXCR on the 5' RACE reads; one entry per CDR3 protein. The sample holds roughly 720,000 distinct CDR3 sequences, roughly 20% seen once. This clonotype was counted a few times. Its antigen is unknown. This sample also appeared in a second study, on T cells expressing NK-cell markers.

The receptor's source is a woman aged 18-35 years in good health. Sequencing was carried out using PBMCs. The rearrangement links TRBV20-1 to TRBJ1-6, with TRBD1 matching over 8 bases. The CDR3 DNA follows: TGCAGTGCTAGAGCCAGACAGGGGAGAAACTCACCCCTCCACTTT. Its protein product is CSARARQGRNSPLHF.